This T cell receptor beta chain was captured in a study of identifying expanded T cells in peripheral blood. General study results and limits: Approximately two-week clone count variance significantly increased as total template count grew. Roughly 1.2 clones differed between technical replicates, versus approximately 16 and 19 over time.

Clones were read by immunoSEQ multiplex PCR, and TCRdb kept only the in-frame ones, dropping some. The sample holds about 110,000 clones, about 85% seen once. Note on this clone: Its specificity is unknown.

No infections or other immune events were documented during collection. The CDR3 has 12 amino acids. The V end was cut by 5 bases, the J end by 4 bases, with 9 bases between. The germline CDR1 and CDR2 sequences are MNHEY and SVGAGI. This receptor was taken from a person between 18 and 75 years old in good health. The rearrangement links TRBV6-5 to TRBJ2-7; possibly TRBD2 for D (6 bases). Sample: blood. In DNA, the CDR3 is TGTGCCAGCAGTAAGGGACTGTACGAGCAGTACTTC. Residues: CASSKGLYEQYF.